This T cell receptor beta chain came from a study of OX40 agonist ivuxolimab in advanced cancers. On the study more broadly: A diagnosis of hepatocellular carcinoma, melanoma, renal cell or head and neck cancer was present in dose-escalation patients.

The V end lost 4 bases, the J end lost 5 bases, and 15 bases lay between the germline ends. This CDR3 region has 14 residues. Germline V CDR1 and CDR2: SGDLS, YYNGEE. Produced via immunoSEQ multiplex PCR; TCRdb's table is partial and in-frame only. The sample holds around 56,000 clones, roughly 87% seen once. This specimen was CD4+ or CD8+ T cells sorted from blood, taken in a trial of the OX40 agonist ivuxolimab. V and J are TRBV9 and TRBJ2-5, with D tentatively TRBD1 or TRBD2 (5 bases each). This receptor was obtained from an adult with an advanced solid tumor such as melanoma, head and neck, liver or kidney cancer. This chain's CDR3 is CASSPFGGEETQYF. In nucleotides, the CDR3 is TGTGCCAGCAGCCCGTTTGGGGGTGAGGAGACCCAGTACTTC.